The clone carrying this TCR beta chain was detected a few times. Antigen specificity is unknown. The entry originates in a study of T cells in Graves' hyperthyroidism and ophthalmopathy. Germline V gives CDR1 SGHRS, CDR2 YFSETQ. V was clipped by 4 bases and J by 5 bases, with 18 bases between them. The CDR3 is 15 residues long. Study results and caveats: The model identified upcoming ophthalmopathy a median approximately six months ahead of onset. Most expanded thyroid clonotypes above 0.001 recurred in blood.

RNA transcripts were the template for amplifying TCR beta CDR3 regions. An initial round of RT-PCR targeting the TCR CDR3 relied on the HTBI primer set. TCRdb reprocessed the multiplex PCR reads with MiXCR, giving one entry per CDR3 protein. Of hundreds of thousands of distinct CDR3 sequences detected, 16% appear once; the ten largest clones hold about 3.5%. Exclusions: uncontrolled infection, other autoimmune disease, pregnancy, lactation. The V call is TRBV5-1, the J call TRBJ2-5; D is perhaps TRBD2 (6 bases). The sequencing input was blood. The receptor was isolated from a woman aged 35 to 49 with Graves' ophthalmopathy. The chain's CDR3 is CASSPDGRGYETQYF. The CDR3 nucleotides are TGCGCCAGCAGCCCCGACGGGAGAGGGTATGAGACCCAGTACTTC.